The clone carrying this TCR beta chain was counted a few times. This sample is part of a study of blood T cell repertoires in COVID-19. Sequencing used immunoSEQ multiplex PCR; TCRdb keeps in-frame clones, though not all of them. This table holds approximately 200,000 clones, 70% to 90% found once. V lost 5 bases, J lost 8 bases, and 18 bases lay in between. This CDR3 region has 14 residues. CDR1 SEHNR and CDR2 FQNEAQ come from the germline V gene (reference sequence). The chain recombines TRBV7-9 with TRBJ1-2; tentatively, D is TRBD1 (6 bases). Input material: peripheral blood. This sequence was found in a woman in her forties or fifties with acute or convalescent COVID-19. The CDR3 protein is CASSRDTEGSGYTF. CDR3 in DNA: TGTGCCAGCAGCCGGGACACCGAGGGTTCAGGCTACACCTTC.